The rows below give T cell receptor beta chains drawn from one sample of a study of CD8+ T cells in alopecia areata. This table comes from immunoSEQ multiplex PCR, and its TCRdb copy is limited to in-frame clones, with some not included. The table lists 200,000 to 250,000 clones, about 50% of them singletons, with roughly 1.4% in the top ten. The starting material was CD4+ T cells sorted from blood, obtained at week 4, from a patient treated with tofacitinib. The receptors were sampled from a human donor with alopecia areata. CDR3s include the opening cysteine and the closing phenylalanine or tryptophan.

J: TRBJ2-7; V: TRBV30; CDR3: CAWSGGSYEQYF
J: TRBJ2-6; V: TRBV2; CDR3: CASRGNSGANVLTF
J: TRBJ2-7; V: TRBV6-5; CDR3: CASSFRGSYEQYF
J: TRBJ2-3; V: TRBV2; CDR3: CASSIGLANTDTQYF
J: TRBJ2-7; V: TRBV5-4; CDR3: CASSLGPLDEQYF
J: TRBJ2-2; V: TRBV4-3; CDR3: CASSQAANTGELFF
J: TRBJ2-2; V: TRBV6-1; CDR3: CASSPITGAGELFF
J: TRBJ2-1; V: TRBV4-2; CDR3: CASSQGEGSDEQFF
J: TRBJ2-6; V: TRBV4-3; CDR3: CASSQAAQGSGANVLTF
J: TRBJ2-1; V: TRBV18; CDR3: CASSPRAAGGSYNEQFF
J: TRBJ2-1; V: TRBV4-3; CDR3: CASSQEGYSYNEQFF
J: TRBJ2-3; V: TRBV30; CDR3: CAWSPSGEWTDTQYF
J: TRBJ2-7; V: TRBV5-1; CDR3: CASSLDSRGTYEQYF
J: TRBJ1-1; V: TRBV27; CDR3: CASSLWRDRERAEAFF
J: TRBJ1-3; V: TRBV30; CDR3: CAWRVQGSSGNTIYF
J: TRBJ1-2; V: TRBV5-1; CDR3: CASSFDPHRAPPANYGYTF
J: TRBJ1-1; V: TRBV30; CDR3: CAWRGGHTEAFF
J: TRBJ2-7; V: TRBV30; CDR3: CAWSVRVDYEQYF
J: TRBJ2-1; V: TRBV2; CDR3: CASSEVWRGGNNEQFF
J: TRBJ1-6; V: TRBV4-3; CDR3: CASSQTGNSPLHF
J: TRBJ2-3; V: TRBV29-1; CDR3: CSGGTSGGRTDTQYF
J: TRBJ1-2; V: TRBV29-1; CDR3: CSVETGRESYGYTF
J: TRBJ1-6; V: TRBV28; CDR3: CASSNPGTGFHF
J: TRBJ2-3; V: TRBV11-2; CDR3: CASSFSTGTDTQYF
J: TRBJ2-2; V: TRBV2; CDR3: CASSEGQSNTGELFF
J: TRBJ2-5; V: TRBV11-3; CDR3: CASSLAPPGTQYF
J: TRBJ1-1; V: TRBV29-1; CDR3: CSVGLKFTTEAFF
J: TRBJ2-7; V: TRBV19; CDR3: CASSIAGYEQYF
J: TRBJ2-2; V: TRBV7-2; CDR3: CASSTIVTGELFF
J: TRBJ2-3; V: TRBV19; CDR3: CASRGTGLTDTQYF
J: TRBJ2-2; V: TRBV29-1; CDR3: CSVEVGTTNTGELFF
J: TRBJ1-2; V: TRBV30; CDR3: CAWSMMDMGYTF
J: TRBJ2-7; V: TRBV30; CDR3: CACSDGSYEQYF